This passage covers 30 T cell receptor beta chains from one sample sequenced in a study of T cells in Graves' hyperthyroidism and ophthalmopathy. The source material, RNA transcripts, was used to amplify TCR beta CDR3 regions. The HTBI primer set was used in a first-round RT-PCR of the TCR CDR3. TCRdb re-analysed the multiplex PCR reads in MiXCR, keeping a single row per CDR3 protein. The sample carries about 480,000 distinct CDR3 sequences, around an eighth recorded once. The sequencing input was blood. These TCRs come from a woman aged 18 to 35 with Graves' hyperthyroidism.

This clonotype was detected ten times or more. The J gene is TRBJ2-1, the V gene TRBV6-5; 9 bases align to TRBD2. The germline V gene encodes CDR1 MNHEY and CDR2 SVGAGI. With V trimmed by 2 bases and J by 6 bases, 2 bases remained unmatched. CDR3 length equals 14 residues. CDR3 region: CASSYPGLANEQFF. The CDR3 DNA reads TGTGCCAGCAGTTACCCGGGACTAGCCAATGAGCAGTTCTTC.

This clonotype was observed a few times. The V gene is TRBV4-1, the J gene TRBJ1-2; TRBD1 agrees at 7 bases. Germline V gene lookup returns CDR1 MGHRA and CDR2 YSYEKL. V shed 4 bases and J 2 bases; nucleotides not matched to a gene: 7. The CDR3 sequence is 15 residues long. The CDR3 DNA sequence: TGCGCCAGCAGCCCAGAAACAGGGGTGAACTATGGCTACACCTTC. Translated, it gives CASSPETGVNYGYTF.

In this sample, this clonotype turned up a few times. The chain is built from TRBV20-1 and TRBJ2-1; TRBD2 aligns across 7 bases. Germline CDR1 DFQATT, CDR2 SNEGSKA (reference sequence). With 2 bases clipped from V and 1 base from J, the junction kept 8 bases outside the gene matches. The length of the CDR3 is 16 residues. CDR3: CSARSPSGISYNEQFF. Written as DNA, the CDR3 is TGCAGTGCTAGATCCCCTAGCGGCATTTCCTACAATGAGCAGTTCTTC.

At least ten counts were recorded for this clonotype. The V gene is TRBV7-9, the J gene TRBJ1-1; 10 nucleotides align to TRBD1. Trimming removed 5 bases from V and 6 bases from J; junction bases left unmatched: 9. CDR3 length: 15 residues. Germline lookup yields CDR1 SEHNR and CDR2 FQNEAQ (reference sequence). Here the CDR3 reads CASSQTGTGVPEAFF. CDR3 coding DNA: TGTGCCAGCAGCCAAACCGGGACAGGGGTCCCTGAAGCTTTCTTT.

The rearrangement uses TRBV6-9 and TRBJ1-1; weak D call: TRBD1 (6 bases). Trimming stripped 6 bases from V and 5 bases from J, with 22 bases between. Germline CDR1 is MNHGY and CDR2 is SVAAGI. CDR3 length: 16 amino acids. CDR3 region: CASSYTRGAGGTEAFF. The CDR3 DNA reads as TGTGCCAGCAGCTACACTCGGGGGGCGGGCGGGACTGAAGCTTTCTTT.

This clonotype was seen at least ten times. The chain links TRBV5-1 to TRBJ1-1, with a possible D match to TRBD1 (6 bases). Germline CDR1 is SGHRS and CDR2 is YFSETQ. The CDR3 extends over 15 amino acids. Deletions cut 4 bases from V and 1 base from J, with 14 bases between. The CDR3 DNA sequence: TGCGCCAGCAGCCCCAAGACAGGACGGAACACTGAAGCTTTCTTT. It yields the protein CASSPKTGRNTEAFF. Combining the CDR3 with reference TRBV5-1 and TRBJ1-1 gives the whole variable domain KAGVTQTPRYLIKTRGQQVTLSCSPISGHRSVSWYQQTPGQGLQFLFEYFSETQRNKGNFPGRFSGRQFSNSRSEMNVSTLELGDSALYLCASSPKTGRNTEAFFGQGTRLTVV.

This clonotype was counted many times. V usage is TRBV28 and J usage is TRBJ2-7, with a weak D call TRBD2 (5 bases). The germline V gene encodes CDR1 MDHEN and CDR2 SYDVKM. Deletions cut 2 bases from V and 1 base from J, with 9 bases between. The CDR3 is 14 amino acids. CDR3: CASSLEGRSYEQYF. The CDR3 coding sequence is TGTGCCAGCAGTTTAGAGGGCAGGTCCTACGAGCAGTACTTC.

This clonotype was recorded at least ten times. This chain links TRBV7-9 with TRBJ2-1; D tentatively fits TRBD1 or TRBD2 (5 bases each). From germline, CDR1 is SEHNR and CDR2 FQNEAQ (reference sequence). Trimming removed 5 bases at V and 4 bases at J, with 15 bases between. CDR3 length equals 15 residues. CDR3 residues: CASSRPGPNYNEQFF. CDR3 sequence (DNA): TGTGCCAGCAGCCGCCCGGGGCCGAATTACAATGAGCAGTTCTTC.

J is TRBJ2-1 and V is TRBV20-1, with 9 bases lining up with TRBD2. J gave up 0 bases and V 5 bases, and 8 bases lay outside the gene matches. This CDR3 is 16 amino acids long. CDR1 DFQATT and CDR2 SNEGSKA come from the germline V gene (reference sequence). The CDR3 is CSARGAGGFSYNEQFF. CDR3 sequence (DNA): TGCAGTGCTCGGGGGGCGGGAGGGTTCTCCTACAATGAGCAGTTCTTC.

This clonotype came up many times. J is TRBJ1-4 and V is TRBV27; D is uncertain. Germline V gene lookup returns CDR1 MNHEY and CDR2 SMNVEV (reference sequence). Trimming left V 5 bases short and J 7 bases short, with 14 bases between. The CDR3 length is 14 residues. The CDR3 bases are TGTGCCAGCAGTCTACAGCGGGCGGGTGAAAAACTGTTTTTT. It encodes CASSLQRAGEKLFF.

This clonotype appeared a few times. The chain uses TRBV27 and TRBJ1-3; D is undetermined. Germline CDR1 is MNHEY and CDR2 is SMNVEV (reference sequence). Trimming shortened V by 5 bases and J by 0 bases, and 8 bases separated the two germline ends. This CDR3 comprises 14 residues. As DNA, the CDR3 is TGTGCCAGCAGTCCCCTGGCCTCTGGAAACACCATATATTTT. Its translation is CASSPLASGNTIYF.

This clonotype was counted at least ten times. The chain carries TRBV12-3 or TRBV12-4 and TRBJ2-5; 11 nucleotides match TRBD2. V shed 5 bases and J 7 bases; nucleotides not matched to a gene: 9. The CDR3 extends over 15 amino acids. CDR3 coding DNA: TGTGCCAGCAGTCGAGCTAGCGGGAGGTGGGGGACCCAGTACTTC. Amino acid sequence: CASSRASGRWGTQYF.

This clonotype was seen a few times. The chain combines TRBV29-1 with TRBJ2-6; 10 positions match TRBD1. CDR1 is SQVTM and CDR2 is ANQGSEA in the germline V gene. This CDR3 is built from 17 residues. Trimming at V came to 4 bases and at J to 0 bases, leaving 6 bases not matched to a gene. The CDR3, as DNA: TGCAGCGTTGCTGGACAGGGGGGAATCTCTGGGGCCAACGTCCTGACTTTC. It is translated as CSVAGQGGISGANVLTF.

The rearrangement joins TRBV20-1 to TRBJ2-1, with TRBD1 matching over 7 bases. The CDR3 is 16 residues long. Per germline, CDR1 DFQATT and CDR2 SNEGSKA (reference sequence). V was clipped by 0 bases and J by 3 bases; unmatched bases: 8. The CDR3 DNA sequence: TGCAGTGCTAGAGAGGGGAGACAGGGTGTCTACAATGAGCAGTTCTTC. Its translation is CSAREGRQGVYNEQFF.

This clonotype has a count of ten or more. The rearrangement links TRBV2 to TRBJ1-5, with D perhaps matching TRBD1 (6 bases). Trimming left V 5 bases short and J 3 bases short, with 11 bases between. The CDR3 sequence is 14 residues long. CDR1 is SNHLY, CDR2 FYNNEI, per germline. CDR3: CASSHREFNQPQHF. Here the CDR3 DNA reads TGTGCCAGCAGTCACAGGGAGTTCAATCAGCCCCAGCATTTT.

The gene calls are TRBV6-9 and TRBJ2-6; D remains unclear. Germline CDR1 is MNHGY and CDR2 is SVAAGI. V gave up 3 bases and J gave up 1 base, with 4 bases separating them. The CDR3 consists of 14 residues. The CDR3 region has the DNA TGTGCCAGCAGTTACAAATCTGGGGCCAACGTCCTGACTTTC. It yields the protein CASSYKSGANVLTF.

This clonotype was seen a few times. V gene TRBV9 combines with J gene TRBJ1-1, with 9 bases fitting TRBD1. Trimming took 0 bases from V and 0 from J; bases not matched to a gene: 3. CDR3 length: 16 amino acids. Per germline, CDR1 SGDLS and CDR2 YYNGEE. The CDR3 DNA reads as TGTGCCAGCAGCGTAGGTACAGGGGGCATGAACACTGAAGCTTTCTTT. Translating gives CASSVGTGGMNTEAFF.

This clonotype came up many times. V usage is TRBV5-6 and J usage is TRBJ2-5, with D possibly TRBD2 on 6 matching bases. In germline, CDR1 is SGHDT, CDR2 YYEEEE. Deletions cut 4 bases from V and 5 bases from J, with 21 bases between. This CDR3 region has 16 residues. The CDR3 region is CASSTGTGGLWETQYF. The CDR3 DNA sequence: TGTGCCAGCAGCACCGGGACTGGGGGATTATGGGAGACCCAGTACTTC.

This chain links TRBV6-1 with TRBJ2-7; possible D gene TRBD2, 6 bases. CDR3 length equals 15 residues. Trimming removed 2 bases at V and 2 bases at J, with 13 bases between. Germline lookup yields CDR1 MNHNS and CDR2 SASEGT. The CDR3 here is CASSERGIGPYEQYV. CDR3 nucleotides: TGTGCCAGCAGTGAACGCGGGATTGGCCCCTACGAGCAGTACGTC.

At least ten counts were recorded for this clonotype. This chain uses TRBV20-1 with TRBJ2-7; D remains unclear. CDR3 size: 14 residues. Germline V CDR1 and CDR2: DFQATT, SNEGSKA (reference sequence). V lost 6 bases and J lost 5, with 20 bases in between. This CDR3 is CSASDAFFLDEQYF. CDR3 DNA: TGCAGTGCCTCGGACGCCTTCTTCTTAGACGAGCAGTACTTC.

This clonotype was found many times. The J gene is TRBJ1-5, the V gene TRBV24-1, with a possible D match to TRBD1 (6 bases). V dropped 3 bases and J dropped 5 bases, with 13 bases sitting between them. CDR3 size: 15 residues. Germline V gene sequence: CDR1 KGHDR, CDR2 SFDVKD. The CDR3 spells CATSDPGDLDQPQHF. The CDR3 bases are TGTGCCACCAGTGATCCAGGGGATCTGGATCAGCCCCAGCATTTT.

The CDR3 DNA reads as TGTGCCAGCGTAGTGCGGGAGGGCTCCTACAATGAGCAGTTCTTC. Amino acids: CASVVREGSYNEQFF. V gene TRBV12-3 or TRBV12-4 combines with J gene TRBJ2-1; 9 positions agree with TRBD2. The CDR3 runs to 15 residues. V gave up 8 bases and J gave up 0 bases; unmatched junction bases: 5.

This clonotype appeared a few times. The chain joins TRBV6-1 to TRBJ2-1; the D gene is possibly TRBD2 (5 bases). The V gene's germline CDR1 is MNHNS and CDR2 SASEGT. This CDR3 comprises 12 residues. V was shortened by 11 bases and J by 7 bases, with 15 bases between the two germline ends. Written as DNA, the CDR3 is TGTGCCTCGACGACCCGGAGGAATGAGCAGTTCTTC. Residues: CASTTRRNEQFF.

In this sample, this clonotype turned up many times. The rearrangement uses TRBV2 and TRBJ2-7, with D possibly being TRBD1 or TRBD2 (5 bases each). From germline, CDR1 is SNHLY and CDR2 FYNNEI. The CDR3 consists of 12 residues. Trimming left V 5 bases short and J 6 bases short, with 11 bases between. CDR3 in amino acids: CASSYRDLEQYV. For the CDR3, the DNA is TGTGCCAGCAGTTACCGGGACCTCGAGCAGTACGTC.

This clonotype was picked up many times. The rearrangement uses TRBV28 and TRBJ1-2, with 9 bases identical to TRBD1. V lost 5 bases and J lost 5; bases outside the gene matches: 3. This CDR3 is built from 13 residues. The V gene's germline CDR1 is MDHEN and CDR2 SYDVKM. The CDR3 loop is CASSRGTGYGYTF. CDR3 DNA: TGTGCCAGCAGTAGAGGGACAGGGTATGGCTACACCTTC.

The table lists this clonotype with many counts. The chain uses TRBV12-3 or TRBV12-4 and TRBJ1-2; D is perhaps TRBD1 (6 bases). Trimming pared 5 bases from V and 4 bases from J, leaving 11 bases between. The CDR3 sequence is 13 residues long. Here the CDR3 DNA reads TGTGCCAGCAGTAGGGACATTCTCTATGGCTACACCTTC. Protein sequence: CASSRDILYGYTF.

This clonotype was counted ten times or more. The chain recombines TRBV6-1 with TRBJ1-5, with D possibly matching TRBD1 (6 bases). The CDR3 has 15 amino acids. Trimming stripped 3 bases from V and 5 bases from J, with 14 bases between. CDR1 and CDR2 from the germline V gene are MNHNS and SASEGT. The CDR3 region is CASSDTGGVHQPQHF. CDR3 nucleotide sequence: TGTGCCAGCAGTGACACGGGGGGCGTACATCAGCCCCAGCATTTT.

This clonotype was observed a handful of times. This sequence joins TRBV7-3 and TRBJ2-2; unclear D gene. The CDR3 extends over 13 amino acids. Germline CDR1 SGHTA, CDR2 FQGTGA. The V end was cut by 4 bases, the J end by 7 bases, with 10 bases between. CDR3 region: CASSSDAGGELFF. Here the CDR3 DNA reads TGTGCCAGCAGCTCGGACGCTGGCGGGGAGCTGTTTTTT.

CDR3: CSASDPGQPNEKLFF. The CDR3 DNA reads TGCAGTGCTAGTGACCCGGGACAGCCAAATGAAAAACTGTTTTTT. The rearrangement links TRBV20-1 to TRBJ1-4; 7 positions match TRBD1. The length of the CDR3 is 15 residues. Germline CDR1 reads DFQATT; CDR2 reads SNEGSKA (reference sequence). The ends lost 3 bases at V and 5 bases at J; junction bases unmatched: 9.

The sample holds many counts of this clonotype. The V call is TRBV11-1, the J call TRBJ2-3; D is possibly TRBD1 (6 bases). This CDR3 spans 17 amino acids. With 5 bases removed from V and 6 bases from J, the gap between germline ends came to 24 bases. The V gene's germline CDR1 is SGHAT and CDR2 FQDESV (reference sequence). The CDR3 region has the DNA TGTGCCAGCAGCCCGAAGACAGGAGATTCGGGGATGGATACGCAGTATTTT. Its protein product is CASSPKTGDSGMDTQYF.